This passage covers 14 T cell receptor beta chains from one sample sequenced in a study of OX40 agonist ivuxolimab in advanced cancers. Some clones are missing from TCRdb's copy, which holds only in-frame ones; the method was immunoSEQ multiplex PCR. Of tens of thousands of clones listed, 75% to 90% are singletons. Source: CD4+ or CD8+ T cells sorted from blood, taken in a trial of the OX40 agonist ivuxolimab. The receptors were gathered from an adult with an advanced solid tumor such as melanoma, head and neck, liver or kidney cancer.

This clone was picked up a small number of times. The chain combines TRBV28 with TRBJ2-1; TRBD1 matches at 9 bases. The junction had 8 bases not matched to a gene; V was cut back by 7 bases and J by 4 bases. This CDR3 is 15 amino acids long. Germline CDR1 and CDR2: MDHEN and SYDVKM. As DNA, the CDR3 is TGTGCCAGCACCTTAACAGGGGGCGTTTACAATGAGCAGTTCTTC. Its protein product is CASTLTGGVYNEQFF.

This clone was picked up one time. V gene TRBV11-3 combines with J gene TRBJ1-6; 9 nucleotides align to TRBD1. CDR1 is SGHNT, CDR2 YENEEA, per germline. Losses at the gene ends were 4 bases for V and 8 bases for J; bases not matched to a gene: 9. The CDR3 spans 16 residues. The CDR3 region has the DNA TGTGCCAGCAGCTCACTGTACAGGGGGCTAGATTCACCCCTCCACTTT. This translates into CASSSLYRGLDSPLHF.

The rearrangement joins TRBV29-1 to TRBJ1-1, with D possibly matching TRBD1 (5 bases). The length of the CDR3 is 12 residues. The germline V gene has CDR1 SQVTM and CDR2 ANQGSEA. The V end lost 5 bases, the J end lost 1 base, and 8 bases lay between the germline ends. The chain's CDR3 is CSVTGGNTEAFF. In nucleotides, the CDR3 is TGCAGCGTTACTGGGGGGAACACTGAAGCTTTCTTT.

V usage is TRBV19 and J usage is TRBJ1-3; TRBD1 is a possible D gene (5 bases). V was shortened by 5 bases and J by 0 bases, with 5 bases between the two germline ends. The CDR3 is 13 residues long. CDR1 is LNHDA, CDR2 SQIVND, per germline (reference sequence). CDR3 loop: CASSDSSGNTIYF. In DNA, the CDR3 is TGTGCCAGTAGTGACAGCTCTGGAAACACCATATATTTT.

With regard to this clone: A read error may account for a junction end that differs from germline. The chain couples TRBV13 to TRBJ2-2, with 9 nucleotides matching TRBD1. Per the germline V gene, CDR1 is PRHDT and CDR2 is FYEKMQ (reference sequence). This CDR3 comprises 17 residues. The CDR3 sequence is CASSLGLDRGISGELFF. CDR3 DNA: TGTGCCAGCAGCCTAGGACTTGACAGGGGGATTTCCGGGGAGCTGTTTTTT.

A single count supports this clone. The CDR3 is CARSGDSNQPQHF. CDR3 DNA: TGTGCCAGAAGCGGAGATAGCAATCAGCCCCAGCATTTT. The genes are TRBV5-3 and TRBJ1-5; D remains ambiguous. TRBV5-3 is an ORF, and what it does is uncertain. Trimming stripped 4 bases from V and 0 bases from J, with 5 bases between. The CDR3 is 13 amino acids.

V gene TRBV4-1 combines with J gene TRBJ1-1; D uncertain. This CDR3 contains 13 residues. The germline V gene encodes CDR1 MGHRA and CDR2 YSYEKL. V was cut by 0 bases and J by 11 bases, with 13 bases left in between. CDR3 nucleotide sequence: TGCGCCAGCAGCCAAGAGGAATCAAGGTCGGCTTTCTTT. Encoded protein: CASSQEESRSAFF.

The chain employs TRBV7-2 and TRBJ2-7; D perhaps matches TRBD2 (5 bases). V was clipped by 5 bases and J by 8 bases, with 16 bases between them. The V gene's germline CDR1 is SGHTA and CDR2 FQGNSA. CDR3 size: 13 residues. The CDR3 reads CASSRPGVGKQYF. CDR3 nucleotide sequence: TGTGCCAGCAGCAGACCCGGGGTCGGAAAGCAGTACTTC.

The V and J genes are TRBV7-3 and TRBJ2-1; 8 bases match TRBD1. Unmatched junction bases numbered 5, after V lost 5 bases and J lost 5 bases. CDR1 is SGHTA and CDR2 is FQGTGA in the germline V gene. The CDR3 runs 14 residues. The CDR3 nucleotides are TGTGCCAGCAGCACCGGGACAGGCAACAATGAGCAGTTCTTC. Its protein product is CASSTGTGNNEQFF.

V and J are TRBV5-1 and TRBJ2-3; D might be TRBD1 (6 bases). V gave up 1 base and J gave up 6 bases, with 12 bases separating them. The CDR3 consists of 14 residues. Germline lookup yields CDR1 SGHRS and CDR2 YFSETQ. CDR3 sequence reads: CASSLNRVVDTQYF. CDR3 DNA: TGCGCCAGCAGCTTGAACAGGGTAGTGGATACGCAGTATTTT.

The V call is TRBV19, the J call TRBJ2-7, with 8 bases that match TRBD1. Germline V gives CDR1 LNHDA, CDR2 SQIVND (reference sequence). Germline trimming cut 2 bases from V and 4 bases from J; bases unmatched to any gene: 7. The CDR3 length is 15 residues. CDR3 nucleotides: TGTGCCAGTAGTATACAACAGGGGGATCCTTACGAGCAGTACTTC. Protein product: CASSIQQGDPYEQYF.

This rearrangement joins TRBV11-2 to TRBJ2-3; the match to TRBD2 covers 11 bases. This CDR3 has 16 amino acids. Germline V gives CDR1 SGHAT, CDR2 FQNNGV. V shed 3 bases and J 2 bases; nucleotides not matched to a gene: 4. CDR3 in DNA: TGTGCCAGCAGCTTTAGACTAGCGGGACTCACAGATACGCAGTATTTT. It translates to CASSFRLAGLTDTQYF.

The chain couples TRBV18 to TRBJ1-2; 8 bases line up with TRBD1. V trimming: 6 bases; J trimming: 6 bases; junction bases outside the gene matches: 6. This CDR3 has 13 residues. From germline, CDR1 is KGHSH and CDR2 LQKENI. The CDR3 protein is CASSPVTGDGYTF. CDR3 bases: TGTGCCAGCTCCCCCGTGACAGGGGATGGCTACACCTTC.

The chain is built from TRBV2 and TRBJ2-3, with D maybe TRBD2 (5 bases). V was pared by 3 bases and J by 6 bases, with 16 bases between. The CDR3 extends over 15 amino acids. Germline-derived CDR1 and CDR2 are SNHLY and FYNNEI. DNA of the CDR3: TGTGCCAGCAGTGAGGGCACTAGTCCCAAGGATACGCAGTATTTT. The encoded protein is CASSEGTSPKDTQYF.